Below, 26 T cell receptor beta chains from the same sample are listed, as sequenced in a study of esophageal squamous cell carcinoma tumors. Amplification combined a P20EA primer and a TCR alpha or TCR beta constant-region primer, then a nested second PCR used CA2 or CB2. TCR genes were amplified by unbiased adaptor ligation RT-PCR, with reverse transcription primed by a polyT18-containing BSL-18E primer. TCRdb re-analysed the 5' RACE reads in MiXCR, keeping a single row per CDR3 protein. The sample includes approximately 250 distinct CDR3 sequences, 16% seen only once; the top ten take about 70%. Sequenced sample: tumor tissue. These receptors came from a man aged 45-79 years with esophageal squamous cell carcinoma.

This rearrangement joins TRBV28 to TRBJ2-1, with a tentative D call TRBD1 (7 bases). Trimming took off 7 bases at V and 3 bases at J, with 13 bases between the two ends. Germline loops: CDR1 MDHEN, CDR2 SYDVKM. The CDR3 totals 14 residues. CDR3 bases: TGTGCCAGCACCGGAGGGACAGTCTACAATGAGCAGTTCTTC. Translated, it gives CASTGGTVYNEQFF.

This clonotype is medium-sized. The chain combines TRBV2 with TRBJ2-3; TRBD2 matches at 9 bases. Per the germline V gene, CDR1 is SNHLY and CDR2 is FYNNEI. The length of the CDR3 is 17 residues. Losses at the gene ends were 2 bases for V and 3 bases for J; bases not matched to a gene: 9. The CDR3 loop reads CASSETRTSDGTDTQYF. The CDR3 region has the DNA TGTGCCAGCAGTGAAACCAGGACTAGCGATGGGACAGATACGCAGTATTTT.

This clonotype is classed as large (0.1 to 1%). The chain recombines TRBV6-1 with TRBJ1-1; 8 positions match TRBD1. The CDR3 totals 16 residues. Germline V CDR1 and CDR2: MNHNS, SASEGT. Trimming took 6 bases from V and 0 from J; bases not matched to a gene: 9. The CDR3 loop is CASRTRTGFVNTEAFF. The CDR3 DNA is TGTGCCAGCAGGACCCGGACAGGGTTCGTGAACACTGAAGCTTTCTTT.

Relative to its sample, this clonotype is large. The chain is built from TRBV9 and TRBJ2-7, with D uncertain. The germline CDR1 and CDR2 sequences are SGDLS and YYNGEE. CDR3 size: 13 residues. Trimming left V 1 base short and J 0 bases short, with 5 bases between. The CDR3 loop is CASSVSHSYEQYF. In DNA, the CDR3 is TGTGCCAGCAGCGTATCCCACTCCTACGAGCAGTACTTC.

The V and J genes are TRBV12-3 or TRBV12-4 and TRBJ2-7; 9 nucleotides align to TRBD1. After removal of 7 bases from V and 3 bases from J, the junction contained 10 bases not matched to a gene. The CDR3 runs 15 residues. CDR3 sequence: CASNLGGTGIYEQYF. CDR3 in DNA: TGTGCCAGCAACCTAGGGGGGACAGGGATCTACGAGCAGTACTTC.

In its sample, this clonotype ranks as large. This chain links TRBV28 with TRBJ2-5, with D possibly being TRBD1 (6 bases). V was shortened by 5 bases and J by 4 bases, with 11 bases between the two germline ends. In germline, CDR1 is MDHEN, CDR2 SYDVKM. CDR3 size: 13 residues. CDR3 DNA: TGTGCCAGCAGTCCAGGGACAAGAGAGACCCAGTACTTC. Its protein is CASSPGTRETQYF.

This clonotype is labeled as medium-sized (0.01 to 0.1%). This chain links TRBV4-2 with TRBJ2-3; D is uncertain. Germline assignment: CDR1 LGHNA and CDR2 YNFKEQ. The CDR3 runs to 18 residues. Deletions cut 0 bases from V and 3 bases from J, with 19 bases between. The CDR3 region has the DNA TGTGCCAGCAGCCAAGATCTGGGGTCCCGGTGGGGTACAGATACGCAGTATTTT. It translates to CASSQDLGSRWGTDTQYF.

By share, this clonotype counts as large. The rearrangement joins TRBV5-5 to TRBJ2-1; D is unclear. V lost 1 base to trimming and J lost 9 bases, with 8 bases between them. Germline V gene sequence: CDR1 SGHKS, CDR2 YYEKEE (reference sequence). The CDR3 has 12 residues. The CDR3 loop reads CASSLLGSEQFF. In DNA form, the CDR3 reads TGTGCCAGCAGCTTGCTTGGAAGTGAGCAGTTCTTC.

The rearrangement uses TRBV6-6 and TRBJ2-7; the match to TRBD1 covers 8 bases. Trimming at V came to 7 bases and at J to 7 bases, leaving 9 bases not matched to a gene. CDR1 is MNHNY and CDR2 is SVGAGI in the germline V gene (reference sequence). This CDR3 spans 13 amino acids. As DNA, the CDR3 is TGTGCCAGCAAACGGGACAGGCCGGGTGAGCAGTACTTC. This sequence encodes CASKRDRPGEQYF.

As concerns this clonotype: At one end the junction does not follow the germline gene, possibly because of a read error. The genes are TRBV7-7 and TRBJ2-1, with D uncertain. Germline CDR1 SSHAT, CDR2 FNYEAQ (reference sequence). This CDR3 is built from 15 residues. The chain's CDR3 is CASSLEIESYNEQFF. The CDR3 region has the DNA TGTGCTAGCAGCTTAGAGATCGAAAGTTACAATGAGCAGTTCTTC. The variable domain in full, completed from reference TRBV7-7 and TRBJ2-1, reads GAGVSQSPRYKVTKRGQDVTLRCDPISSHATLYWYQQALGQGPEFLTYFNYEAQPDKSGLPSDRFSAERPEGSISTLTIQRTEQRDSAMYRCASSLEIESYNEQFFGPGTRLTVL.

This sequence joins TRBV29-1 and TRBJ2-7; either TRBD1 or TRBD2 may supply D (6 bases each). Trimming took off 7 bases at V and 7 bases at J, with 23 bases between the two ends. The length of the CDR3 is 14 residues. Per germline, CDR1 SQVTM and CDR2 ANQGSEA. CDR3 region: CSGGAASDFREQYF. In DNA, the CDR3 is TGCAGCGGGGGGGCGGCTAGCGACTTTCGGGAGCAGTACTTC.

This chain links TRBV7-9 with TRBJ1-4, with D uncertain. This CDR3 comprises 14 residues. Per germline, CDR1 SEHNR and CDR2 FQNEAQ (reference sequence). Trimming stripped 2 bases from V and 0 bases from J, with 4 bases between. This CDR3 is CASSLSATNEKLFF. The DNA of the CDR3 is TGTGCCAGCAGCTTATCCGCAACTAATGAAAAACTGTTTTTT.

On this clonotype itself: A much larger clone lies one base from this, so it may be a read error. The chain joins TRBV2 to TRBJ2-3; 8 positions agree with TRBD2. The ends lost 2 bases at V and 3 bases at J; junction bases unmatched: 10. The CDR3 loop spans 17 amino acids. Per the germline V gene, CDR1 is SNHLY and CDR2 is FYNNEI. CDR3 sequence: CASSETRTSNGTDTQYF. As DNA, the CDR3 is TGTGCCAGCAGTGAAACCAGGACTAGCAATGGGACAGATACGCAGTATTTT.

With regard to this clonotype: This may be a read error: a much more frequent sequence differs by one nucleotide. The chain couples TRBV15 to TRBJ1-3, with D unclear. V was shortened by 1 base and J by 4 bases, with 8 bases between the two germline ends. Germline-derived CDR1 and CDR2 are LNHNV and YYDKDF (reference sequence). CDR3 length equals 14 residues. Here the CDR3 DNA reads TGTGCCACCAGCAGAGGGACCGGAGGAAACACCATATATTTT. This codes for CATSRGTGGNTIYF.

This clonotype has a handful of counts. The V gene is TRBV5-1, the J gene TRBJ2-7; D remains unclear. The CDR3 loop spans 14 amino acids. Trimming left V 3 bases short and J 2 bases short, with 12 bases between. Germline V gene data show CDR1 as SGHRS and CDR2 as YFSETQ. The CDR3 DNA follows: TGCGCCAGCAGCTGGGGTGGTGCTACCTACGAGCAGTACTTC. Residues: CASSWGGATYEQYF.

By share, this clonotype ranks as large. This sequence joins TRBV20-1 and TRBJ2-1, with TRBD2 matching 7 bases. The length of the CDR3 is 14 residues. V dropped 6 bases and J dropped 0; count of bases not matched to a gene: 5. Per the germline V gene, CDR1 is DFQATT and CDR2 is SNEGSKA (reference sequence). CDR3 residues: CSAVSGASYNEQFF. In nucleotides, the CDR3 is TGCAGTGCGGTCAGCGGGGCCTCCTACAATGAGCAGTTCTTC.

This clonotype turned up a few times. The J gene is TRBJ2-7, the V gene TRBV28, with TRBD1 matching 10 bases. Germline V CDR1 and CDR2: MDHEN, SYDVKM. With 4 bases clipped from V and 3 bases from J, the junction kept 12 bases outside the gene matches. This CDR3 has 17 amino acids. The CDR3 here is CASSSSGQGEPFYEQYF. DNA of the CDR3: TGTGCCAGCAGTTCCTCCGGACAGGGGGAACCTTTCTACGAGCAGTACTTC.

This clonotype is large. The V and J genes are TRBV5-4 and TRBJ2-1; D gene unclear. Germline V gives CDR1 SGHNT, CDR2 YYREEE (reference sequence). Trimming shortened V by 5 bases and J by 7 bases, and 25 bases separated the two germline ends. The CDR3 runs to 17 residues. The CDR3 DNA is TGTGCCAGCAGTCCACCTCCACTCGGTAGCCTCGGGAATGAGCAGTTCTTC. Translated, it gives CASSPPPLGSLGNEQFF. Variable domain in full (rest from reference TRBV5-4 and TRBJ2-1): ETGVTQSPTHLIKTRGQQVTLRCSSQSGHNTVSWYQQALGQGPQFIFQYYREEENGRGNFPPRFSGLQFPNYSSELNVNALELDDSALYLCASSPPPLGSLGNEQFFGPGTRLTVL.

This clonotype counts as hyperexpanded (1% or more). This chain's CDR3 is CAISGTGGLDGYTF. CDR3 nucleotides: TGTGCCATCAGCGGGACAGGGGGCCTCGATGGCTACACCTTC. The rearrangement uses TRBV10-3 and TRBJ1-2, with 12 bases identical to TRBD1. V shed 6 bases, J shed 6 bases, and the junction held 5 bases outside the gene matches. The germline CDR1 and CDR2 sequences are ENHRY and SYGVKD. This CDR3 region has 14 residues.

By share, this clonotype counts as hyperexpanded (1% or more). V usage is TRBV5-1 and J usage is TRBJ2-7; D is perhaps TRBD2 (6 bases). V was cut by 0 bases and J by 3 bases, with 10 bases left in between. This CDR3 is 14 amino acids long. From germline, CDR1 is SGHRS and CDR2 YFSETQ. In nucleotides, the CDR3 is TGCGCCAGCAGCTTGGGGGGTAGCGGCTACGAGCAGTACTTC. It specifies CASSLGGSGYEQYF.

In this sample, this clonotype is medium-sized (0.01 to 0.1%). The V gene is TRBV7-3, the J gene TRBJ2-3; 15 nucleotides match TRBD2. V gave up 5 bases and J gave up 5 bases; unmatched junction bases: 5. The CDR3 runs to 16 residues. The V gene's germline CDR1 is SGHTA and CDR2 FQGTGA. The CDR3 region has the DNA TGTGCCAGCAGCCCCGGACTAGCGGGAGGGCAAGATACGCAGTATTTT. This gives the protein CASSPGLAGGQDTQYF.

In this sample, this clonotype is medium-sized. A read error is possible here, since a much larger clone lies one base away. CDR3 in DNA: TGTGCCAGCTCACCAGACGGAGGAAACACCATATATTTT. This codes for CASSPDGGNTIYF. The rearrangement links TRBV18 to TRBJ1-3; D gene unclear. The V gene's germline CDR1 is KGHSH and CDR2 LQKENI. V lost 2 bases to trimming and J lost 4 bases, with 6 bases between them. This CDR3 contains 13 residues.

By its share, this clonotype is large. The V gene is TRBV11-1, the J gene TRBJ2-7, with a tentative D call TRBD1 (6 bases). This CDR3 comprises 16 residues. V shed 0 bases and J shed 3 bases, with 15 bases lying between them. CDR1 is SGHAT and CDR2 is FQDESV in the germline V gene (reference sequence). The CDR3 DNA reads as TGTGCCAGCAGCTTAGCCCGGGACATTCGTTACTACGAGCAGTACTTC. This codes for CASSLARDIRYYEQYF.

By frequency in the sample, this clonotype is hyperexpanded. The chain couples TRBV4-1 to TRBJ2-1; D possibly corresponds to TRBD2 (5 bases). The CDR3 consists of 12 residues. V lost 1 base to trimming and J lost 9 bases, with 7 bases between them. The V gene's germline CDR1 is MGHRA and CDR2 YSYEKL. CDR3 residues: CASSQVSGEQFF. CDR3 DNA: TGCGCCAGCAGCCAAGTGAGCGGTGAGCAGTTCTTC.

This clonotype is large within its sample. The V call is TRBV9, the J call TRBJ2-7; D unclear. V was cut by 0 bases and J by 0 bases, with 10 bases left in between. CDR3 length: 15 residues. Germline V gene lookup returns CDR1 SGDLS and CDR2 YYNGEE. CDR3 sequence reads: CASSVGKGFSYEQYF. Here the CDR3 DNA reads TGTGCCAGCAGCGTAGGAAAGGGTTTCTCCTACGAGCAGTACTTC.

This clonotype qualifies as large (0.1 to 1%). The chain carries TRBV2 and TRBJ2-2; the match to TRBD1 covers 8 bases. CDR1 is SNHLY and CDR2 is FYNNEI in the germline V gene. The CDR3 has 15 residues. V trimming: 5 bases; J trimming: 4 bases; junction bases outside the gene matches: 6. The CDR3 region is CASSLTGVSTGELFF. Here the CDR3 DNA reads TGTGCCAGCAGTTTGACAGGGGTGAGCACCGGGGAGCTGTTTTTT. Based on the CDR3 plus reference TRBV2 and TRBJ2-2, the full variable domain is EPEVTQTPSHQVTQMGQEVILRCVPISNHLYFYWYRQILGQKVEFLVSFYNNEISEKSEIFDDQFSVERPDGSNFTLKIRSTKLEDSAMYFCASSLTGVSTGELFFGEGSRLTVL.